This T cell receptor (beta chain) is drawn from a study of T cell changes during pregnancy in multiple sclerosis. The method was immunoSEQ multiplex PCR; TCRdb's version includes in-frame clones alone and lacks a portion of them. The data hold around 33,000 clones, with less than 90% observed a single time. CDR3 length: 13 amino acids. Trimming removed 2 bases from V and 4 bases from J, with 6 bases in between. Germline V gene data show CDR1 as MRHNA and CDR2 as SNTAGT. This clone was counted between two and nine times. Sequenced here: CD8+ T cells from peripheral blood mononuclear cells, sampled before pregnancy. V gene TRBV6-4 combines with J gene TRBJ2-1; no definite D call. The receptor was isolated from a female donor with multiple sclerosis, enrolled in a pregnancy study. CDR3 residues: CASSDEQYNEQFF. For the CDR3, the DNA is TGTGCCAGCAGTGACGAACAGTACAATGAGCAGTTCTTC.